This is a list of T cell receptor beta chains from one sample in a study of cytomegalovirus exposure and HLA in healthy donors. Assay used: immunoSEQ multiplex PCR; TCRdb lists only in-frame clones, some missing. The profile covers approximately 67,000 clones, with approximately 90% appearing a single time and 9.5% to 13% taken by the ten largest. Sequenced sample: PBMCs. The receptors originated from a woman under 40 in good health and CMV-seropositive. CDR3s include the opening cysteine and the closing phenylalanine or tryptophan. A D gene is named only where the DNA matches it firmly. Rows give clone size only sometimes, using once, few, many, or a class for an expanded clone.

j_call,v_call,clone_size,d_call,cdr3_aa,cdr3_nt
TRBJ1-1,TRBV2,NA,NA,CASSEVHLNTEAFF,TGTGCCAGCAGTGAGGTACACCTCAACACTGAAGCTTTCTTT
TRBJ1-2,TRBV2,once,NA,CASSRTESYGYTF,TGTGCCAGCAGTAGGACAGAGAGCTATGGCTACACCTTC
TRBJ2-1,TRBV19,NA,TRBD1,CASSVRDRDAFLVNEQFF,TGTGCCAGTAGTGTCCGGGACAGGGATGCTTTTTTGGTCAATGAGCAGTTCTTC
TRBJ2-7,TRBV19,NA,TRBD2,CASSIAAGEVYEQYF,TGTGCCAGTAGTATAGCAGCGGGAGAAGTCTACGAGCAGTACTTC
TRBJ1-6,TRBV5-1,NA,NA,CASSAVVDWESRNSPLHF,TGCGCCAGCAGCGCCGTGGTCGACTGGGAGTCGCGGAATTCACCCCTCCACTTT
TRBJ2-2,TRBV7-8,NA,TRBD2,CASSLLPGLAARGELFF,TGTGCCAGCAGCCTTCTACCGGGACTAGCGGCTCGCGGGGAGCTGTTTTTT
TRBJ2-1,TRBV4-1,NA,TRBD2,CASSPGLVIGSYNEQFF,TGCGCCAGCAGCCCCGGACTAGTCATTGGCTCCTACAATGAGCAGTTCTTC
TRBJ1-6,TRBV6-5,NA,NA,CASRSGARSPLHF,TGTGCCAGCAGATCAGGGGCAAGGTCACCCCTCCACTTT
TRBJ1-2,TRBV7-6,NA,TRBD1,CASSQGQGVGYTF,TGTGCCAGCAGCCAGGGACAGGGGGTTGGCTACACCTTC
TRBJ1-4,TRBV7-9,NA,NA,CASSLAHRSAREKLFF,TGTGCCAGCAGCTTAGCGCATAGGTCAGCCAGGGAAAAACTGTTTTTT
TRBJ1-1,TRBV19,NA,NA,CASELGGIGTGAFF,TGTGCCAGCGAACTGGGGGGTATTGGGACTGGAGCTTTCTTT
TRBJ2-1,TRBV9,NA,TRBD2,CASSVFISGNEQFF,TGTGCCAGCAGCGTATTTATTAGCGGGAATGAGCAGTTCTTC
TRBJ1-6,TRBV7-9,NA,NA,CASSLIQPNSPLHF,TGTGCCAGCAGCTTGATACAGCCCAATTCACCCCTCCACTTT
TRBJ2-3,TRBV2,NA,TRBD2,CASSEARSGRTDTQYF,TGTGCCAGCAGTGAAGCGCGTAGCGGGAGAACAGATACGCAGTATTTT
TRBJ2-6,TRBV19,once,TRBD1,CASSMSDRAYSGANVLTF,TGTGCCAGTAGTATGTCAGACAGGGCCTACTCTGGGGCCAACGTCCTGACTTTC
TRBJ2-1,TRBV4-1,NA,NA,CASTISGEFPYNEQFF,TGCGCCAGCACTATATCGGGAGAATTCCCCTACAATGAGCAGTTCTTC
TRBJ1-2,TRBV13,NA,NA,CASSLGRQGLDYGYTF,TGTGCCAGCAGCTTAGGCCGTCAGGGTTTAGATTATGGCTACACCTTC
TRBJ2-7,TRBV10-3,NA,NA,CAIGRVGRGESYEQYF,TGTGCCATAGGACGGGTTGGCAGGGGAGAATCCTACGAGCAGTACTTC
TRBJ1-2,TRBV27,NA,TRBD1,CASSLIGQEIYGYTF,TGTGCCAGCAGTCTGATCGGACAGGAAATCTATGGCTACACCTTC
TRBJ1-2,TRBV20-1,NA,NA,CSARRDGYTF,TGCAGTGCTAGACGGGATGGCTACACCTTC
TRBJ2-1,TRBV4-2,NA,TRBD2,CASSQEGTSGNEQFF,TGTGCCAGCAGCCAAGAAGGGACTAGCGGTAATGAGCAGTTCTTC
TRBJ2-2,TRBV7-9,once,NA,CASSLSWTEPNTGELFF,TGTGCCAGCAGCTTATCCTGGACAGAGCCAAACACCGGGGAGCTGTTTTTT
TRBJ2-2,TRBV19,NA,TRBD2,CASDDSGRSGELFF,TGTGCCAGTGATGATAGCGGGAGATCCGGGGAGCTGTTTTTT
TRBJ1-3,TRBV18,few,NA,CASSPPGSSGNTIYF,TGTGCCAGCTCACCTCCGGGGTCCTCTGGAAACACCATATATTTT
TRBJ2-5,TRBV11-1,NA,NA,CASSSVVEQYF,TGTGCCAGTAGTTCGGTGGTTGAGCAGTACTTC
TRBJ2-3,TRBV5-1,NA,TRBD2,CASSLGGTTSDTQYF,TGCGCCAGCAGCTTGGGTGGGACTACGTCAGATACGCAGTATTTT
TRBJ1-1,TRBV25-1,once,NA,CASTGGTGTEAFF,TGTGCCAGCACAGGTGGAACAGGGACTGAAGCTTTCTTT
TRBJ1-5,TRBV2,NA,NA,CASKSRGDLSNQPQHF,TGTGCCAGCAAGTCCAGGGGTGATCTTAGCAATCAGCCCCAGCATTTT
TRBJ2-2,TRBV19,NA,TRBD1,CASSIVTGAYTGELFF,TGTGCCAGTAGTATAGTCACAGGGGCCTATACCGGGGAGCTGTTTTTT
TRBJ2-1,TRBV5-1,NA,TRBD2,CASGPSGISYNEQFF,TGCGCCAGCGGACCAAGCGGGATCTCCTACAATGAGCAGTTCTTC
TRBJ1-5,TRBV6-5,NA,NA,CASRAGVSNQPQHF,TGTGCCAGCAGGGCGGGCGTGAGTAATCAGCCCCAGCATTTT
TRBJ1-2,TRBV6-1,NA,NA,CASSEAGRVGGYTF,TGTGCCAGCAGTGAAGCGGGCAGGGTCGGTGGCTACACCTTC
TRBJ1-1,TRBV4-2,NA,NA,CASSQEARVGTEAFF,TGTGCCAGCAGCCAAGAAGCCAGGGTAGGCACCGAAGCTTTCTTT
TRBJ2-3,TRBV4-1,NA,TRBD2,CASSQGLAGLYTQYF,TGCGCCAGCAGCCAAGGACTAGCGGGATTATATACGCAGTATTTT
TRBJ2-7,TRBV5-1,few,TRBD2,CASSTGSMGGYEQYF,TGCGCCAGCAGCACCGGGTCAATGGGGGGGTACGAGCAGTACTTC
TRBJ1-6,TRBV10-1,NA,NA,CASSATGTRWNSPLHF,TGCGCCAGCAGTGCAACCGGGACAAGGTGGAATTCACCCCTCCACTTT
TRBJ1-4,TRBV27,NA,TRBD1,CASTWDREGKLFF,TGTGCCAGCACCTGGGACAGGGAAGGAAAACTGTTTTTT
TRBJ1-5,TRBV6-5,NA,NA,CASSRTDYSNQPQHF,TGTGCCAGCAGTAGGACAGATTATAGCAATCAGCCCCAGCATTTT
TRBJ1-2,TRBV18,NA,NA,CASSPPTSGGAAWGYTF,TGTGCCAGCTCACCACCGACCTCAGGAGGGGCGGCTTGGGGCTACACCTTC
TRBJ1-1,TRBV6-1,NA,TRBD1,CASSVTTGGAYTEAFF,TGTGCCAGCAGTGTAACGACAGGGGGCGCGTACACTGAAGCTTTCTTT
TRBJ2-7,TRBV5-4,NA,NA,CASSQGGDGGVEQYF,TGTGCCAGCAGCCAGGGAGGAGACGGGGGTGTCGAGCAGTACTTC